Detailed here is one T cell receptor (beta chain). These data belong to a study of blood T cell repertoires in COVID-19. Turning to the study itself: PBMCs, B-cell-depleted T cells, or T cells were the source of the cDNA or gDNA that made up the material.

V lost 5 bases and J 1 base, leaving 11 bases between the germline ends. The length of the CDR3 is 14 residues. CDR1 SNHLY and CDR2 FYNNEI come from the germline V gene. Cohort 3 donors were reported recovered after two negative PCRs, clearance, or symptom resolution. In the source study's methods: Amplifying reference gene primers gave estimates of nucleated cell counts. Generated by immunoSEQ multiplex PCR, the TCRdb table keeps only in-frame clones and is missing some. V, J and clone size are those of that table, while D and trimming were read from the DNA. Counted here are over 120,000 clones, roughly 75% occurring once; the ten biggest clones make up 5% to 6.5%.

This TCR derives from a woman between 45 and 60 years old who had recovered from COVID-19. What was sequenced was PBMCs or T cells enriched from blood (not recorded which). The chain has TRBV2 and TRBJ1-2, with D unclear. In nucleotides, the CDR3 is TGTGCCAGCAGTCTCCAGGCGATTAACTATGGCTACACCTTC. This gives the protein CASSLQAINYGYTF.